These 12 T cell receptor beta chains were all obtained from the same sample, sequenced in a study of T cells in Graves' hyperthyroidism and ophthalmopathy. TCR beta CDR3 region amplification was performed from RNA transcripts. TCR CDR3 regions were first amplified by RT-PCR with HTBI primers. TCRdb reprocessed the multiplex PCR reads with MiXCR, giving one entry per CDR3 protein. Of around 450,000 distinct CDR3 sequences listed, approximately 14% were seen once; the top ten hold 13% to 15%. Material for sequencing was blood. The receptors shown here come from a woman aged 18-29 years with Graves' hyperthyroidism.

The J gene is TRBJ1-4, the V gene TRBV19; 9 bases are shared with TRBD1. The junction had 10 bases not matched to a gene; V was cut back by 5 bases and J by 6 bases. Germline lookup yields CDR1 LNHDA and CDR2 SQIVND (reference sequence). This CDR3 contains 16 residues. The CDR3 DNA reads as TGTGCCAGTAGTCGGGACAGGGCTCTTAAAGATGAAAAACTGTTTTTT. Protein: CASSRDRALKDEKLFF.

The table lists this clonotype with many counts. This chain uses TRBV7-2 with TRBJ2-1; a possible D gene is TRBD2 (5 bases). Trimming shortened V by 2 bases and J by 5 bases, and 22 bases separated the two germline ends. CDR1 is SGHTA and CDR2 is FQGNSA in the germline V gene. The CDR3 runs 18 residues. The CDR3 reads CASSLYFLAVSQNNEQFF. CDR3 DNA sequence: TGTGCCAGCAGCTTATATTTTCTAGCAGTGTCACAAAACAATGAGCAGTTCTTC.

This clonotype has at least ten counts. This chain joins TRBV27 and TRBJ1-1; TRBD1 might be the D (6 bases). With 6 bases removed from V and 6 bases from J, the gap between germline ends came to 23 bases. The CDR3 is 16 amino acids. The germline V gene encodes CDR1 MNHEY and CDR2 SMNVEV (reference sequence). CDR3 nucleotides: TGTGCCAGCAGGATGGGGGGGGGCGCGGGGATCGCTGAAGCTTTCTTT. It yields the protein CASRMGGGAGIAEAFF.

This clonotype came up a few times. The gene calls are TRBV6-2 or TRBV6-3 and TRBJ1-5, with D possibly TRBD1 on 6 matching bases. Germline-derived CDR1 and CDR2 are MNHEY and SVGEGT. The CDR3 is made up of 16 amino acids. V was trimmed by 2 bases and J by 5 bases, leaving 16 bases between them. Here the CDR3 reads CASSYPRDTAYQPQHF. The CDR3 DNA is TGTGCCAGCAGTTACCCGAGGGACACCGCCTATCAGCCCCAGCATTTT.

At least ten counts were recorded for this clonotype. The chain has TRBV28 and TRBJ2-7; D is undetermined. Germline assignment: CDR1 MDHEN and CDR2 SYDVKM. The CDR3 length is 14 residues. Trimming shortened V by 3 bases and J by 6 bases, and 15 bases separated the two germline ends. The CDR3 region is CASSFLTPAVEQYF. The CDR3 DNA reads TGTGCCAGCAGTTTTCTGACCCCAGCAGTCGAGCAGTACTTC. The full variable domain, completed using reference TRBV28 and TRBJ2-7, is DVKVTQSSRYLVKRTGEKVFLECVQDMDHENMFWYRQDPGLGLRLIYFSYDVKMKEKGDIPEGYSVSREKKERFSLILESASTNQTSMYLCASSFLTPAVEQYFGPGTRLTVT.

The CDR3, as DNA: TGCAGTGCTAGATCATTTAAAACGTCCTACGAGCAGTACTTC. It specifies CSARSFKTSYEQYF. This chain links TRBV20-1 with TRBJ2-7; no clear D gene. Trimming took 2 bases from V and 1 from J, leaving 12 bases between them. This CDR3 contains 14 residues. CDR1 is DFQATT, CDR2 SNEGSKA, per germline (reference sequence).

The chain carries TRBV6-2 or TRBV6-3 and TRBJ2-1; D may be TRBD1 or TRBD2 (5 bases each). CDR3 length equals 20 residues. Looked up from germline, CDR1 is MNHEY and CDR2 is SVGEGT. Trimming removed 6 bases at V and 4 bases at J, with 31 bases between. For the CDR3, the DNA is TGTGCCAGCAGCTACCCTACCCCCCGGGACCCCAAATCCTCTTACAATGAGCAGTTCTTC. Translating it yields CASSYPTPRDPKSSYNEQFF.

The CDR3 sequence: CASSVGLAVYNEQFF. CDR3 in DNA: TGTGCCAGCAGCGTCGGACTAGCGGTATACAATGAGCAGTTCTTC. The rearrangement links TRBV9 to TRBJ2-1, with 10 bases that match TRBD2. Unmatched junction bases numbered 3, after V lost 2 bases and J lost 4 bases. This CDR3 is 15 amino acids long. The V gene's germline CDR1 is SGDLS and CDR2 YYNGEE.

This clonotype appeared many times. V is TRBV11-2 and J is TRBJ1-1; D possibly corresponds to TRBD1 (5 bases). From germline, CDR1 is SGHAT and CDR2 FQNNGV. Deletions cut 5 bases from V and 0 bases from J, with 13 bases between. This CDR3 spans 15 amino acids. The CDR3: CASSEEGTLNTEAFF. DNA for the CDR3: TGTGCCAGCAGCGAGGAAGGGACGTTGAACACTGAAGCTTTCTTT.

The CDR3 coding sequence is TGTGCCAGCAGTTTAGGGGCCCGGAGCGGAGCTTTCTTT. It yields the protein CASSLGARSGAFF. V gene TRBV28 combines with J gene TRBJ1-1, with D perhaps matching TRBD1 (5 bases). The CDR3 runs to 13 residues. Germline-derived CDR1 and CDR2 are MDHEN and SYDVKM. V was clipped by 2 bases and J by 10 bases, with 14 bases between them.

This clonotype was picked up many times. The V gene is TRBV27, the J gene TRBJ2-1, with D uncertain. Looked up from germline, CDR1 is MNHEY and CDR2 is SMNVEV (reference sequence). This CDR3 spans 14 amino acids. The V and J ends lost 2 bases and 7 bases respectively, with 12 bases between them. In DNA, the CDR3 is TGTGCCAGCAGTTTAATGGATCTCGGGAATGAGCAGTTCTTC. It yields the protein CASSLMDLGNEQFF.

The rearrangement uses TRBV20-1 and TRBJ2-5, with TRBD2 matching 10 bases. CDR3 length: 15 residues. CDR1 is DFQATT and CDR2 is SNEGSKA in the germline V gene (reference sequence). With 7 bases clipped from V and 4 bases from J, the junction kept 12 bases outside the gene matches. The CDR3 sequence: CSVAEREGRGETQYF. The CDR3 DNA follows: TGCAGTGTTGCTGAGCGGGAGGGGCGAGGAGAGACCCAGTACTTC.